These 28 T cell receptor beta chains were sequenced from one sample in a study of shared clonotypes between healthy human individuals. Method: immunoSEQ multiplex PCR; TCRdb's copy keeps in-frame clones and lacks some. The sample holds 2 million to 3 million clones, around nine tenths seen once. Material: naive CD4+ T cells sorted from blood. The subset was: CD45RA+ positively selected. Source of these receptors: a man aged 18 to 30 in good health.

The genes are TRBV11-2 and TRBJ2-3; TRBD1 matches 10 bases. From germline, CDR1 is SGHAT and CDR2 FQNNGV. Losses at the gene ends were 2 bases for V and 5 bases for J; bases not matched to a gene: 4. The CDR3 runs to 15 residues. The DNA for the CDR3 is TGTGCCAGCAGCTTACGGACAGGGGGTCTAGATACGCAGTATTTT. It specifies CASSLRTGGLDTQYF.

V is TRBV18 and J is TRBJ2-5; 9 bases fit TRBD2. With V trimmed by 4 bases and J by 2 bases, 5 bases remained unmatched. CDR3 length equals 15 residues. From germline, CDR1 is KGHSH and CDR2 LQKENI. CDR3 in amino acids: CASSLMTSGQETQYF. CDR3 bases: TGTGCCAGCTCACTCATGACTAGCGGTCAAGAGACCCAGTACTTC.

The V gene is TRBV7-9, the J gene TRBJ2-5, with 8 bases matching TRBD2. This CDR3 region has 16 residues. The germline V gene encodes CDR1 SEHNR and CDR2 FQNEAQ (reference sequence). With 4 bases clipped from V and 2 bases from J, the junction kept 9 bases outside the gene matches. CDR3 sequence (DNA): TGTGCCAGCAGCTCTCATTCTAGCGGGCATCAAGAGACCCAGTACTTC. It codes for CASSSHSSGHQETQYF.

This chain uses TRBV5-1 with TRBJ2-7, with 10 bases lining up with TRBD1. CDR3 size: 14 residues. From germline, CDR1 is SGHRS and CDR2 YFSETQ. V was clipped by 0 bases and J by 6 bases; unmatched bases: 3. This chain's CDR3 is CASSLAGTGVEQYF. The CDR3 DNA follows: TGCGCCAGCAGCTTGGCCGGGACAGGGGTCGAGCAGTACTTC.

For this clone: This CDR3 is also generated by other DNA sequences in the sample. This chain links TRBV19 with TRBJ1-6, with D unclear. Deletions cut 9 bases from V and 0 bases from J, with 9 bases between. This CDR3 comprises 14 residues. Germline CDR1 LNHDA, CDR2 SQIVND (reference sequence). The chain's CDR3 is CASSGSSYNSPLHF. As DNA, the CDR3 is TGTGCCAGCTCAGGAAGCTCCTATAATTCACCCCTCCACTTT.

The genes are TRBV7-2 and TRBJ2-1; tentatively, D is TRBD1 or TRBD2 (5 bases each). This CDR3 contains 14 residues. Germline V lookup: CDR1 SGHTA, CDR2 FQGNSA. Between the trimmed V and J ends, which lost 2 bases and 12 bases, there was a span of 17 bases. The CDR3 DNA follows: TGTGCCAGCAGCTTAATGGGGGAGCGCACGGGGCAGTTCTTC. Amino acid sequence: CASSLMGERTGQFF.

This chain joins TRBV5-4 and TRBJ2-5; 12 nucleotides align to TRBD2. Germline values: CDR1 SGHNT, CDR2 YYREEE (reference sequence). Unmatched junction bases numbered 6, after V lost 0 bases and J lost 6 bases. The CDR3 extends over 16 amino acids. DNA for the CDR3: TGTGCCAGCAGCTTGGCCCTAGCGGGGGGGGCGAAGACCCAGTACTTC. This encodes CASSLALAGGAKTQYF.

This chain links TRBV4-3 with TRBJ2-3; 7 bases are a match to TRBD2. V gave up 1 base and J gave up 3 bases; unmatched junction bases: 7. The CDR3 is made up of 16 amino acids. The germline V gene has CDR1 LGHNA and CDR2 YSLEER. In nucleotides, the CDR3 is TGCGCCAGCAGCCAAGTCCTTACTAGCGCAACAGATACGCAGTATTTT. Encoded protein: CASSQVLTSATDTQYF.

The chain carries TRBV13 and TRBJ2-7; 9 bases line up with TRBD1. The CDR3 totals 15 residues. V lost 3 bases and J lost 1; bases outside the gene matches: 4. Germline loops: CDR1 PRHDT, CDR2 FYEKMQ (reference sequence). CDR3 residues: CASSFRTGDSYEQYF. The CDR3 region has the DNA TGTGCCAGCAGCTTCCGGACAGGGGATTCCTACGAGCAGTACTTC.

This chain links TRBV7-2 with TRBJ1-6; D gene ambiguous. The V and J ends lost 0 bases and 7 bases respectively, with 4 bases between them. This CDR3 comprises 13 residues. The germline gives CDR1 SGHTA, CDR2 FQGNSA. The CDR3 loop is CASSLALNSPLHF. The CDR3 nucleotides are TGTGCCAGCAGCTTAGCCCTAAATTCACCCCTCCACTTT.

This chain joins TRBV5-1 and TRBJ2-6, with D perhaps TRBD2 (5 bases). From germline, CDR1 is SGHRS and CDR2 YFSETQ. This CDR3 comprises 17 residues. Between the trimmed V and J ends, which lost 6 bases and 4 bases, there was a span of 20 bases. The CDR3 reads CASTLSRDKTGANVLTF. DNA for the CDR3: TGCGCCAGCACCCTCTCGAGGGATAAGACCGGGGCCAACGTCCTGACTTTC. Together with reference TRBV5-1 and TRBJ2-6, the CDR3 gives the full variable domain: KAGVTQTPRYLIKTRGQQVTLSCSPISGHRSVSWYQQTPGQGLQFLFEYFSETQRNKGNFPGRFSGRQFSNSRSEMNVSTLELGDSALYLCASTLSRDKTGANVLTFGAGSRLTVL.

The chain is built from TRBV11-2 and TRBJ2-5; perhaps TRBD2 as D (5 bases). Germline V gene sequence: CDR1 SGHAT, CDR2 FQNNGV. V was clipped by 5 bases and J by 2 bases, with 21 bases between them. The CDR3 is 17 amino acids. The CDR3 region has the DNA TGTGCCAGCAGCCCCGGGCTCCTAGCCAACACTCAAGAGACCCAGTACTTC. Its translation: CASSPGLLANTQETQYF.

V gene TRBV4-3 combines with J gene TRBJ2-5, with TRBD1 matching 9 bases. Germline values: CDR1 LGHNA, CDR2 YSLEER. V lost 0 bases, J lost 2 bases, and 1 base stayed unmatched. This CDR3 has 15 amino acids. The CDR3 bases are TGCGCCAGCAGCCAAGAGGACAGGGGTCAAGAGACCCAGTACTTC. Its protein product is CASSQEDRGQETQYF.

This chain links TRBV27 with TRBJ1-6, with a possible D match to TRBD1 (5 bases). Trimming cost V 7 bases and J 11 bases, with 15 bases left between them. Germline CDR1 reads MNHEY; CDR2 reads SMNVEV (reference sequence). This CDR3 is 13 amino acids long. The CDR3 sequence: CASIGAGCTPLHF. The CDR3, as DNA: TGTGCCAGCATTGGGGCAGGCTGTACACCCCTCCACTTT.

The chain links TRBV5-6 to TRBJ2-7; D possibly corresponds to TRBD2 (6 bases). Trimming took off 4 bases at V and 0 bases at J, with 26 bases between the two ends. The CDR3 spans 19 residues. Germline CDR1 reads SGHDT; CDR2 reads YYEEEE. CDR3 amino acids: CASSQASRWGREYSYEQYF. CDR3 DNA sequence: TGTGCCAGCAGCCAGGCCTCGAGGTGGGGCCGGGAGTACTCCTACGAGCAGTACTTC.

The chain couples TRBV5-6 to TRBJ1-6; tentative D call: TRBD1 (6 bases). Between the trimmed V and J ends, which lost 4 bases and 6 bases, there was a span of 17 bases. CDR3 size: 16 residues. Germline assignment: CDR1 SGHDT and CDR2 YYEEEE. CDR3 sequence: CASSGETGYGNSPLHF. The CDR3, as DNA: TGTGCCAGCAGCGGGGAAACAGGGTATGGTAATTCACCCCTCCACTTT.

In DNA form, the CDR3 reads TGTGCCAGCAGTGGACTACAGGGGGCCAACACTGAAGCTTTCTTT. It yields the protein CASSGLQGANTEAFF. The chain carries TRBV6-1 and TRBJ1-1; 9 nucleotides line up with TRBD1. CDR3 size: 15 residues. With V trimmed by 4 bases and J by 2 bases, 5 bases remained unmatched. Germline lookup yields CDR1 MNHNS and CDR2 SASEGT.

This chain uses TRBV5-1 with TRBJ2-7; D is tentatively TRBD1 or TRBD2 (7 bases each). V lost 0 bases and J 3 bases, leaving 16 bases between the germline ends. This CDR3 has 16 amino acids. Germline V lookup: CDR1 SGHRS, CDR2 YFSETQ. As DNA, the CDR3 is TGCGCCAGCAGCTTGGAAAACAGGGGCGGGGGCTACGAGCAGTACTTC. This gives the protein CASSLENRGGGYEQYF.

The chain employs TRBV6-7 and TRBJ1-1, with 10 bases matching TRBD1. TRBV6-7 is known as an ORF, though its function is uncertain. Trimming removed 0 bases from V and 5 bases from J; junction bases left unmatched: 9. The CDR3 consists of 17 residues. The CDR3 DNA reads TGTGCCAGCAGTTACTCCCCAGACAGGGGGCGAAGGACTGAAGCTTTCTTT. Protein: CASSYSPDRGRRTEAFF.

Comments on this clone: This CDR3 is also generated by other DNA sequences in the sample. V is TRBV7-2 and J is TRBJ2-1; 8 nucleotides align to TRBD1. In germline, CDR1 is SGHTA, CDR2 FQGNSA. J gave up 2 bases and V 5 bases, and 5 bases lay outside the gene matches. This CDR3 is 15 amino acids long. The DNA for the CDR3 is TGTGCCAGCAGCCGCGACAGGGGAACCTACAATGAGCAGTTCTTC. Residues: CASSRDRGTYNEQFF. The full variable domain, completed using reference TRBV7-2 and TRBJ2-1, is GAGVSQSPSNKVTEKGKDVELRCDPISGHTALYWYRQSLGQGLEFLIYFQGNSAPDKSGLPSDRFSAERTGGSVSTLTIQRTQQEDSAVYLCASSRDRGTYNEQFFGPGTRLTVL.

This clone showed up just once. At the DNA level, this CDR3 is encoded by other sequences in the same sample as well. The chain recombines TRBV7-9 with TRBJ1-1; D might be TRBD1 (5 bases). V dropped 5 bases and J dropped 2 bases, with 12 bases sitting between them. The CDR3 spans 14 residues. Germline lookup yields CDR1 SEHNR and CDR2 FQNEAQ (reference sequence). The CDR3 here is CASSPKGTNTEAFF. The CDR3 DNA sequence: TGTGCCAGCAGCCCAAAAGGGACCAACACTGAAGCTTTCTTT. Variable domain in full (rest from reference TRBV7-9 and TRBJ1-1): DTGVSQNPRHKITKRGQNVTFRCDPISEHNRLYWYRQTLGQGPEFLTYFQNEAQLEKSRLLSDRFSAERPKGSFSTLEIQRTEQGDSAMYLCASSPKGTNTEAFFGQGTRLTVV.

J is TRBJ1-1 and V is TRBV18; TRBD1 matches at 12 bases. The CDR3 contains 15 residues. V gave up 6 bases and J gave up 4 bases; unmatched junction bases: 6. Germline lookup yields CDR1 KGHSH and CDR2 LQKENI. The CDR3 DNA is TGTGCCAGCTCTGCCGTGGGACAGGGGGCCACTGAAGCTTTCTTT. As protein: CASSAVGQGATEAFF.

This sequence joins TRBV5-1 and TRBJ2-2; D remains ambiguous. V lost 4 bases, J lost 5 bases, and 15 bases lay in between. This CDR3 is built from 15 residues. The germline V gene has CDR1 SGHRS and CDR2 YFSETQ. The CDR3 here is CASSAGSSQTGELFF. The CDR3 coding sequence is TGCGCCAGCAGCGCAGGATCCTCGCAGACCGGGGAGCTGTTTTTT.

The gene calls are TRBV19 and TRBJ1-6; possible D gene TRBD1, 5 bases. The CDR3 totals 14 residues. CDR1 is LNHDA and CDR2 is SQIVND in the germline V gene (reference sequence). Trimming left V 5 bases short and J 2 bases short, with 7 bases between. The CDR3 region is CASSSGTYNSPLHF. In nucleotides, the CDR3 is TGTGCCAGTAGTTCAGGGACCTATAATTCACCCCTCCACTTT.

The CDR3 DNA is TGTGCCAGCTCACGCGACGGCCTGGGATCAAGTTCACCCCTCCACTTT. This gives the protein CASSRDGLGSSSPLHF. The rearrangement uses TRBV18 and TRBJ1-6; no firm D call. V gave up 4 bases and J gave up 9 bases, with 19 bases separating them. The CDR3 is 16 residues long. Germline V gene sequence: CDR1 KGHSH, CDR2 LQKENI.

DNA of the CDR3: TGTGCCAGCAGCTTAGATTTACTAGCGGGAGATGTAGATACGCAGTATTTT. Translating gives CASSLDLLAGDVDTQYF. The chain joins TRBV11-3 to TRBJ2-3; 11 nucleotides match TRBD2. There are 17 residues in the CDR3. Germline V gene sequence: CDR1 SGHNT, CDR2 YENEEA. Losses at the gene ends were 0 bases for V and 5 bases for J; bases not matched to a gene: 7.

The CDR3 loop reads CASTSGSTDTQYF. DNA of the CDR3: TGTGCCTCAACTAGCGGGAGCACAGATACGCAGTATTTT. The genes are TRBV30 and TRBJ2-3; 9 bases align to TRBD2. After removal of 7 bases from V and 0 bases from J, the junction contained 2 bases not matched to a gene. Germline V gene sequence: CDR1 GTSNPN, CDR2 SVGIG (reference sequence). This CDR3 spans 13 amino acids. The whole variable domain, filled in from reference TRBV30 and TRBJ2-3, reads SQTIHQWPATLVQPVGSPLSLECTVEGTSNPNLYWYRQAAGRGLQLLFYSVGIGQISSEVPQNLSASRPQDRQFILSSKKLLLSDSGFYLCASTSGSTDTQYFGPGTRLTVL.

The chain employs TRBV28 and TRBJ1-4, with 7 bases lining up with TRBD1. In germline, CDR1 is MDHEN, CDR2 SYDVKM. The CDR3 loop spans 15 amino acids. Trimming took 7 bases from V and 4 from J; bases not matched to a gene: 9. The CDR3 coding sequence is TGTGCCAGCATCTCATACAGGGGCCTTAATGAAAAACTGTTTTTT. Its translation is CASISYRGLNEKLFF.